This T cell receptor beta chain was retrieved from a study of blood T cell repertoires in COVID-19 (dated by TCRdb to the early 2020s). About the investigation overall: Samples from collaborators originated in the United States, Italy and Spain and spanned both the acute and convalescent phases of COVID-19. The material from the prospective study consisted of cDNA or gDNA derived from T cells, B-cell-depleted T cells, or PBMCs. Deeply sampled blood TCRbeta repertoires from subjects exposed to, actively infected with, or recovered from COVID-19 were included in the dataset. The repertoires were made available in a free public database intended to serve as a resource for research on the immune response to SARS-CoV-2. The samples were drawn from the first 160 participants of the ongoing ImmuneRACE study and from about 1,200 subjects provided by 6 global collaborators. A de-identified subject ID, COVID-19 status, age in years and sex were almost always included in the sample metadata. Where available, HLA class I and class II types were taken from metadata supplied by the sample provider and were not determined by assay-based typing. Here is what the overall study found, with its caveats: Clinical and demographic metadata were provided uncurated, with the amount varying by source and participant.

The collaborating institutions used their own protocols to collect whole blood in K2EDTA tubes. Collaborator samples were shipped for TCRbeta analysis as frozen whole blood, isolated PBMCs, or DNA extracted from either sample type. The CDR3, cysteine through phenylalanine, is 13 amino acids long. CDR3 DNA only is kept here, 39 bases in frame from base 1. CDR1 and CDR2 are read off the germline V gene as SGHTA and FQGTGA. V ends up 5 bases short and J 4 bases short, with an unmatched junction base count of 2. Worth noting for this clone: Its antigen specificity is not known. No base qualities exist here, and no much larger clone lies one base off it.

The immunoSEQ Assay, a bias-controlled multiplex PCR, was used to amplify TCRbeta CDR3 regions from genomic DNA. Per the original workflow: Nucleated cell counts per sample were estimated from amplification of reference gene primers within the assay. To quantify the absolute abundance of each unique TCRbeta CDR3 rearrangement, sequence reads were collapsed and filtered. For each sample, productive Simpson clonality was calculated as the square root of Simpson's diversity index across productive rearrangements. TCRdb mirrors the immuneACCESS table, restricted to in-frame sequences. Some clones are absent from its copies; in checked studies, under half trace to an unresolved V gene, and the reason for the others is unknown. D and trimming were read from the DNA, whereas the V and J calls and clone size are those reported in that table. The sample profile shows about 58,000 clones; over 75% of them were found once. The leading ten clones occupy around 4.5% of the sample.

Sequencing used peripheral blood. The source is a man aged 35 to 55 with active COVID-19. The chain couples TRBV7-3 to TRBJ1-3; 7 bases in the junction line up with TRBD1. Here the CDR3 is given as CASSMGQGNTIYF. The sequenced DNA: TGTGCCAGCAGCATGGGACAGGGAAACACCATATATTTT.